This TCR beta chain comes out of a study of blood T cell repertoires in COVID-19. Study as a whole: Acute-phase and convalescent COVID-19 samples originated in the United States, Italy and Spain.

In the authors' methods: Nucleated cell counts were estimated from reference gene primer amplification. Sequenced by immunoSEQ multiplex PCR; TCRdb stores in-frame clones only, minus some. V, J and clone size derive from that table, while D and trimming were established from the DNA sequence. Of over 200,000 clones detected, less than 85% appear once; the ten largest clones hold approximately 2.6%. The CDR3 spans 14 residues. Germline CDR1 KGHSH, CDR2 LQKENI. The germline V and J ends were trimmed by 4 bases and 10 bases, with 14 bases remaining between them. The sequence came from an older woman with active or convalescent COVID-19. Sequenced input: peripheral blood. The rearrangement joins TRBV18 to TRBJ1-6; D is uncertain. The CDR3 sequence is CASSREGRESPLHF. The DNA of the CDR3 is TGTGCCAGCTCACGAGAAGGGAGAGAATCACCCCTCCACTTT.